The source of this TCR beta chain is a study of CD8 T cells in ankylosing spondylitis. The authors made TCR beta libraries by quantitative 5'-RACE with molecular barcodes. TCRdb redid the calling of the 5' RACE reads with MiXCR, one entry per CDR3 protein. The sample lists around 430,000 distinct CDR3 sequences; over 15% were seen once. This clonotype was detected only a few times. Its antigen remains unknown. This CDR3 is built from 17 residues. J was trimmed by 0 bases and V by 1 base; bases with no gene match: 6. CDR1 and CDR2 (germline): SGHVS, FQNEAQ. Study-level findings and limits: Within matched ankylosing spondylitis synovial fluid, disease-linked clones were reportedly significantly enriched. Clones linked with disease were CD8+ and fairly uncommon in the peripheral blood. Seemingly characteristic of ankylosing spondylitis blood was a TCR beta motif consisting of under 10 highly homologous variants. Some of these motif variants have turned up before, in reports on reactive arthritis synovial fluid and blood.

This receptor was obtained from a male donor with ankylosing spondylitis. Sequenced: blood, either unsorted or a sorted T cell fraction (not recorded which). This chain joins TRBV7-8 and TRBJ1-1, with 9 bases aligning to TRBD1. Here the CDR3 DNA reads TGTGCCAGCAGCTTAGAGACAGGGGGGCGCATGAACACTGAAGCTTTCTTT. It is translated as CASSLETGGRMNTEAFF.